Each of the 10 T cell receptor beta chains below was sequenced from the same sample in a study of Ad26.COV2.S vaccination and SARS-CoV-2 variants. The assay was immunoSEQ multiplex PCR, and TCRdb's table has in-frame clones only and misses some. The data show around 370,000 clones, about 88% seen once. Indicated treatment: approximately 18 received Ad26.COV2.S at low or high dose, single or two shots; a few received placebo; per-sample allocation not given. Collection of the samples took place on day 63 after the first injection of vaccine or placebo. The sequencing used peripheral blood, collected in a trial of Ad26.COV2.S vaccine versus placebo. These receptors came from a person between 18 and 65 years old who received the Ad26.COV2.S COVID-19 vaccine or a placebo.

V and J are TRBV19 and TRBJ2-7, with no clear D. Germline V gene lookup returns CDR1 LNHDA and CDR2 SQIVND (reference sequence). Trimming stripped 1 base from V and 1 base from J, with 8 bases between. The CDR3 covers 14 residues. CDR3 bases: TGTGCCAGTAGTATAGTCGCAGGTTCCTACGAGCAGTACTTC. Encoded protein: CASSIVAGSYEQYF. The whole variable domain, filled in from reference TRBV19 and TRBJ2-7, reads DGGITQSPKYLFRKEGQNVTLSCEQNLNHDAMYWYRQDPGQGLRLIYYSQIVNDFQKGDIAEGYSVSREKKESFPLTVTSAQKNPTAFYLCASSIVAGSYEQYFGPGTRLTVT.

The J gene is TRBJ2-2, the V gene TRBV7-9, with 7 bases fitting TRBD1. The V and J ends lost 6 bases and 3 bases, in that order; junction bases with no gene match: 1. Germline-derived CDR1 and CDR2 are SEHNR and FQNEAQ (reference sequence). The CDR3 contains 13 residues. This CDR3 is CASRTGHTGELFF. Here the CDR3 DNA reads TGTGCCAGCAGGACAGGGCACACCGGGGAGCTGTTTTTT.

This chain connects TRBV5-1 to TRBJ2-1; 10 positions match TRBD2. Germline V gene sequence: CDR1 SGHRS, CDR2 YFSETQ. This CDR3 is 15 amino acids long. V was clipped by 5 bases and J by 7 bases; unmatched bases: 9. CDR3 loop: CASSGEVAGGNEQFF. As DNA, the CDR3 is TGCGCCAGCAGTGGCGAGGTAGCGGGGGGAAATGAGCAGTTCTTC. Full variable domain (missing parts from reference TRBV5-1 and TRBJ2-1): KAGVTQTPRYLIKTRGQQVTLSCSPISGHRSVSWYQQTPGQGLQFLFEYFSETQRNKGNFPGRFSGRQFSNSRSEMNVSTLELGDSALYLCASSGEVAGGNEQFFGPGTRLTVL.

This clone was observed a few times. The chain carries TRBV27 and TRBJ2-1; D not resolved. V was trimmed by 0 bases and J by 2 bases, leaving 8 bases between them. The CDR3 runs to 15 residues. In germline, CDR1 is MNHEY, CDR2 SMNVEV (reference sequence). The CDR3 nucleotides are TGTGCCAGCAGTTTATCCCTCGGAACCTACAATGAGCAGTTCTTC. Translation gives CASSLSLGTYNEQFF.

About this clone itself: The junction departs from germline at one end; a sequencing error may be responsible. The CDR3: CANSTRTEAETQYF. The CDR3 bases are TGTGCCAATAGTACAAGGACCGAGGCGGAGACCCAGTACTTC. The chain uses TRBV19 and TRBJ2-5; the D is unclear. Germline V gives CDR1 LNHDA, CDR2 SQIVND (reference sequence). The CDR3 totals 14 residues.

The chain joins TRBV10-3 to TRBJ1-2; no clear D gene. The CDR3 runs 17 residues. V lost 4 bases, J lost 1 base, and 19 bases lay in between. Germline CDR1 ENHRY, CDR2 SYGVKD. The CDR3 reads CAISGPSGGNLNYGYTF. CDR3 DNA sequence: TGTGCCATCAGTGGGCCTTCGGGAGGAAACCTTAACTATGGCTACACCTTC.

The gene calls are TRBV10-1 and TRBJ2-7; no firm D call. With 0 bases removed from V and 4 bases from J, the gap between germline ends came to 10 bases. This CDR3 has 14 amino acids. The germline CDR1 and CDR2 sequences are WNHNN and SYGVQD (reference sequence). The DNA of the CDR3 is TGCGCCAGCAGTGAGTCGACGGCTCCATACGAGCAGTACTTC. Translating it yields CASSESTAPYEQYF.

The chain carries TRBV19 and TRBJ2-2; the match to TRBD1 covers 7 bases. The CDR3 consists of 16 residues. Germline-derived CDR1 and CDR2 are LNHDA and SQIVND (reference sequence). V shed 6 bases, J shed 2 bases, and the junction held 9 bases outside the gene matches. CDR3 DNA: TGTGCCAGTAGCACAATCCGGGACAGTAACACCGGGGAGCTGTTTTTT. Its translation is CASSTIRDSNTGELFF. Based on the CDR3 plus reference TRBV19 and TRBJ2-2, the full variable domain is DGGITQSPKYLFRKEGQNVTLSCEQNLNHDAMYWYRQDPGQGLRLIYYSQIVNDFQKGDIAEGYSVSREKKESFPLTVTSAQKNPTAFYLCASSTIRDSNTGELFFGEGSRLTVL.

The genes are TRBV7-9 and TRBJ2-2; D remains ambiguous. Germline lookup yields CDR1 SEHNR and CDR2 FQNEAQ (reference sequence). V lost 4 bases to trimming and J lost 3 bases, with 3 bases between them. This CDR3 is built from 12 residues. As DNA, the CDR3 is TGTGCCAGCAGCTCCTACACCGGGGAGCTGTTTTTT. It codes for CASSSYTGELFF.

The chain employs TRBV24-1 and TRBJ1-5, with 8 positions matching TRBD1. V lost 5 bases to trimming and J lost 1 base; unmatched junction nucleotides: 9. The CDR3 is made up of 17 amino acids. Germline V gene lookup returns CDR1 KGHDR and CDR2 SFDVKD. For the CDR3, the DNA is TGTGCCACCAGTGCCTTACAGGGGGGAGGGAGCAATCAGCCCCAGCATTTT. Amino acids: CATSALQGGGSNQPQHF.